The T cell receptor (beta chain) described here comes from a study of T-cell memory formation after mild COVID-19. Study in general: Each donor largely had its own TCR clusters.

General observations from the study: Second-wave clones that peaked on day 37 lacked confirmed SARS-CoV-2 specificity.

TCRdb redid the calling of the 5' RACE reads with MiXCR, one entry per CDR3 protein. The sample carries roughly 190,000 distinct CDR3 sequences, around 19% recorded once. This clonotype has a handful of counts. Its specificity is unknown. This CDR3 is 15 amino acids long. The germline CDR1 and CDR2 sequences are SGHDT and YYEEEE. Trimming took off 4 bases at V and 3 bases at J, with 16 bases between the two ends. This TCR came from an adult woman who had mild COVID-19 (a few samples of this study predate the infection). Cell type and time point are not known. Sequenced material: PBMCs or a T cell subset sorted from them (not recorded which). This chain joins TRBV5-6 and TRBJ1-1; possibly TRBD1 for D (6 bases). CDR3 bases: TGTGCCAGCAGCCCACGACAGGTGACTTACACTGAAGCTTTCTTT. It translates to CASSPRQVTYTEAFF.